This entry lists 27 T cell receptor beta chains sequenced from one sample in a study of T cell responses to AZD1222 COVID-19 vaccine. Measured with immunoSEQ multiplex PCR; TCRdb has only the in-frame clones, and not every one. The table lists 100,000 to 150,000 clones, 87% of them singletons, with more than 9% in the top ten. Sequenced material: peripheral blood, taken on day 0 of AZD1222 vaccination. All receptors derive from an adult in good health.

The chain combines TRBV5-4 with TRBJ1-6; D is unresolved. Germline values: CDR1 SGHNT, CDR2 YYREEE (reference sequence). The CDR3 extends over 13 amino acids. V was trimmed by 10 bases and J by 2 bases, leaving 10 bases between them. Here the CDR3 DNA reads TGTGCCGCGCACCCACCCTATAATTCACCCCTCCACTTT. Protein: CAAHPPYNSPLHF.

The chain uses TRBV19 and TRBJ1-3, with D tentatively TRBD1 (5 bases). In germline, CDR1 is LNHDA, CDR2 SQIVND (reference sequence). V lost 3 bases, J lost 3 bases, and 12 bases lay in between. The CDR3 spans 15 residues. The CDR3 DNA follows: TGTGCCAGTAGTATTTCGGGGCAGAATGGAAACACCATATATTTT. Translating it yields CASSISGQNGNTIYF.

V gene TRBV28 combines with J gene TRBJ2-7; D tentatively fits TRBD1 or TRBD2 (5 bases each). Germline loops: CDR1 MDHEN, CDR2 SYDVKM. This CDR3 is 14 amino acids long. V was shortened by 7 bases and J by 7 bases, with 20 bases between the two germline ends. The CDR3 DNA reads as TGTGCCAGCACCGACGGGACCATAAGGTGGGAGCAGTACTTC. Protein: CASTDGTIRWEQYF.

V usage is TRBV7-2 and J usage is TRBJ1-1, with TRBD1 matching over 8 bases. Germline CDR1 SGHTA, CDR2 FQGNSA. The V and J ends lost 4 bases and 4 bases, in that order; junction bases with no gene match: 8. This CDR3 contains 15 residues. CDR3 bases: TGTGCCAGCAGCTCCCGGACAGGGAGAGGCACTGAAGCTTTCTTT. It yields the protein CASSSRTGRGTEAFF.

The gene calls are TRBV7-9 and TRBJ1-6; D may be TRBD1 (5 bases). CDR1 SEHNR and CDR2 FQNEAQ come from the germline V gene (reference sequence). V was pared by 5 bases and J by 6 bases, with 11 bases between. This CDR3 has 14 amino acids. For the CDR3, the DNA is TGTGCCAGCAGCCTTCTGGGGCCTAATTCACCCCTCCACTTT. Amino acids: CASSLLGPNSPLHF.

The chain links TRBV4-1 to TRBJ2-1; TRBD2 matches 9 bases. Germline assignment: CDR1 MGHRA and CDR2 YSYEKL. With V trimmed by 1 base and J by 6 bases, 4 bases remained unmatched. The CDR3 length is 15 residues. CDR3 protein: CASSQGLAVANEQFF. CDR3 bases: TGCGCCAGCAGCCAAGGACTAGCGGTTGCCAATGAGCAGTTCTTC.

This rearrangement joins TRBV27 to TRBJ1-5, with D maybe TRBD1 (5 bases). The germline V gene encodes CDR1 MNHEY and CDR2 SMNVEV (reference sequence). Between the trimmed V and J ends, which lost 3 bases and 0 bases, there was a span of 6 bases. The CDR3 has 14 amino acids. The CDR3 is CASSFGGSNQPQHF. CDR3 nucleotides: TGTGCCAGCAGTTTCGGGGGTAGCAATCAGCCCCAGCATTTT.

V gene TRBV27 combines with J gene TRBJ1-2, with D unresolved. This CDR3 is 16 amino acids long. Germline V gene data show CDR1 as MNHEY and CDR2 as SMNVEV (reference sequence). V dropped 5 bases and J dropped 4 bases, with 20 bases sitting between them. The CDR3 bases are TGTGCCAGCAGTCTCTCCTGGGAGGAGGGCGTCTATGGCTACACCTTC. Protein product: CASSLSWEEGVYGYTF.

The chain has TRBV4-2 and TRBJ1-1; D is uncertain. Trimming stripped 6 bases from V and 4 bases from J, with 18 bases between. From germline, CDR1 is LGHNA and CDR2 YNFKEQ. The CDR3 is made up of 15 amino acids. In DNA, the CDR3 is TGTGCCAGCAGTCCAGAACTCACCGGGAGCACTGAAGCTTTCTTT. It yields the protein CASSPELTGSTEAFF.

The genes are TRBV28 and TRBJ2-2, with D uncertain. V lost 8 bases to trimming and J lost 3 bases, with 7 bases between them. Germline values: CDR1 MDHEN, CDR2 SYDVKM. This CDR3 is 12 amino acids long. The DNA for the CDR3 is TGTGCCAGCCTAGGTTACACCGGGGAGCTGTTTTTT. Amino acid sequence: CASLGYTGELFF.

The table lists this clone with a count of one. This chain uses TRBV3-1 (or the pseudogene TRBV3-2) with TRBJ1-2; D call uncertain. Trimming cost V 1 base and J 6 bases, with 24 bases left between them. The germline V gene encodes CDR1 LGHDT and CDR2 YNNKEL (reference sequence). The CDR3 sequence is 18 residues long. The CDR3, as DNA: TGTGCCAGCAGCCAAGCCGGACCCCTAGGTTACTTGGGAGATGGCTACACCTTC. This sequence encodes CASSQAGPLGYLGDGYTF.

The sample holds one count of this clone. This sequence joins TRBV6-5 and TRBJ2-2; TRBD2 is a possible D gene (5 bases). Trimming cost V 2 bases and J 7 bases, with 11 bases left between them. Germline V gene lookup returns CDR1 MNHEY and CDR2 SVGAGI. CDR3 size: 14 residues. CDR3 nucleotide sequence: TGTGCCAGCAGTTACGGTCAGGAGGTCGGGGAGCTGTTTTTT. This gives the protein CASSYGQEVGELFF.

This clone showed up just a few times. This chain connects TRBV9 to TRBJ2-6, with D possibly matching TRBD2 (5 bases). In germline, CDR1 is SGDLS, CDR2 YYNGEE. The CDR3 spans 15 residues. V was trimmed by 4 bases and J by 4 bases, leaving 12 bases between them. This CDR3 reads CASSPGVGGANVLTF. In nucleotides, the CDR3 is TGTGCCAGCAGCCCCGGGGTCGGCGGGGCCAACGTCCTGACTTTC.

This chain connects TRBV14 to TRBJ1-5; the D gene is possibly TRBD1 (5 bases). Trimming took off 1 base at V and 2 bases at J, with 6 bases between the two ends. CDR1 and CDR2 from the germline V gene are SGHDN and FVKESK. The CDR3 extends over 14 amino acids. The chain's CDR3 is CASSQGGGNQPQHF. CDR3 nucleotides: TGTGCCAGCAGCCAAGGAGGGGGCAATCAGCCCCAGCATTTT.

The chain recombines TRBV5-1 with TRBJ1-5, with TRBD1 identical over 10 bases. The CDR3 has 15 residues. V shed 2 bases and J 4 bases; nucleotides not matched to a gene: 3. CDR1 SGHRS and CDR2 YFSETQ come from the germline V gene. In DNA, the CDR3 is TGCGCCAGCAGCTTAGACAGGGGGCCGAATCAGCCCCAGCATTTT. Translating gives CASSLDRGPNQPQHF.

The chain recombines TRBV7-9 with TRBJ2-7; TRBD2 agrees at 9 bases. Germline CDR1 is SEHNR and CDR2 is FQNEAQ (reference sequence). This CDR3 contains 14 residues. V dropped 5 bases and J dropped 3; count of bases not matched to a gene: 5. The chain's CDR3 is CASSPEAGGYEQYF. The CDR3 DNA reads TGTGCCAGCAGCCCCGAAGCGGGAGGCTACGAGCAGTACTTC.

The V and J genes are TRBV4-1 and TRBJ1-1; 7 bases are a match to TRBD1. The CDR3 is made up of 15 amino acids. After removal of 4 bases from V and 4 bases from J, the junction contained 9 bases not matched to a gene. The germline V gene has CDR1 MGHRA and CDR2 YSYEKL. The CDR3 loop reads CASSLRLTGLTEAFF. Written as DNA, the CDR3 is TGCGCCAGCAGCCTCCGACTGACAGGGCTCACTGAAGCTTTCTTT.

The chain couples TRBV9 to TRBJ2-1, with a tentative D call TRBD2 (6 bases). The CDR3 extends over 15 amino acids. Trimming removed 6 bases at V and 9 bases at J, with 22 bases between. Germline CDR1 and CDR2: SGDLS and YYNGEE. The CDR3 loop reads CASTQGLLAGREQFF. The CDR3 DNA reads TGTGCCAGCACTCAAGGGCTACTAGCCGGCCGTGAGCAGTTCTTC.

The chain employs TRBV29-1 and TRBJ2-2; 9 nucleotides match TRBD2. Germline CDR1 reads SQVTM; CDR2 reads ANQGSEA. This CDR3 comprises 16 residues. V shed 7 bases, J shed 7 bases, and the junction held 16 bases outside the gene matches. CDR3 in amino acids: CSACNLAGGPNGELFF. CDR3 coding DNA: TGCAGCGCCTGCAACTTGGCGGGGGGGCCAAACGGGGAGCTGTTTTTT.

The V gene is TRBV19, the J gene TRBJ2-7; D gene unclear. The CDR3 is made up of 12 amino acids. V was clipped by 3 bases and J by 4 bases, with 7 bases between them. Germline assignment: CDR1 LNHDA and CDR2 SQIVND (reference sequence). The CDR3 region is CASSIPGYEQYF. CDR3 coding DNA: TGTGCCAGTAGTATTCCCGGATACGAGCAGTACTTC.

The chain carries TRBV7-8 and TRBJ2-1; D is perhaps TRBD1 (6 bases). In germline, CDR1 is SGHVS, CDR2 FQNEAQ. The CDR3 contains 17 residues. The V end was cut by 5 bases, the J end by 0 bases, with 17 bases between. The CDR3 sequence is CASSADRLRVSYNEQFF. The DNA for the CDR3 is TGTGCCAGCAGCGCAGACAGGTTGAGGGTCTCCTACAATGAGCAGTTCTTC.

The chain is built from TRBV5-1 and TRBJ2-7; the D is unclear. The V gene lost 7 bases and the J gene lost 6 bases, with 17 bases spanning the gap. This CDR3 region has 13 residues. Germline values: CDR1 SGHRS, CDR2 YFSETQ. The CDR3 bases are TGCGCCAGCGCTGTGATAATGCCAGCCGAGCAGTACTTC. As protein: CASAVIMPAEQYF.

This clone appeared a few times. The rearrangement uses TRBV7-6 and TRBJ1-1; TRBD1 matches 8 bases. The CDR3 extends over 15 amino acids. Losses at the gene ends were 5 bases for V and 6 bases for J; bases not matched to a gene: 11. From germline, CDR1 is SGHVS and CDR2 FNYEAQ. CDR3 sequence (DNA): TGTGCCAGCAGCCGACCGACAGGGGAATATTCTGAAGCTTTCTTT. This gives the protein CASSRPTGEYSEAFF.

The rearrangement links TRBV7-8 to TRBJ2-7, with D possibly matching TRBD1 (5 bases). The CDR3 runs 14 residues. The germline gives CDR1 SGHVS, CDR2 FQNEAQ. V lost 1 base and J lost 4, with 11 bases in between. The CDR3 is CASSLVAGKYEQYF. In DNA, the CDR3 is TGTGCCAGCAGCTTAGTTGCAGGGAAGTACGAGCAGTACTTC.

This clone was seen just once. The rearrangement joins TRBV30 to TRBJ1-2; D is ambiguous. CDR3 length equals 13 residues. The V and J ends lost 4 bases and 8 bases respectively, with 17 bases between them. Per germline, CDR1 GTSNPN and CDR2 SVGIG (reference sequence). The CDR3 spells CAWNRGNGRGYTF. Written as DNA, the CDR3 is TGTGCCTGGAATCGAGGGAATGGTCGCGGCTACACCTTC. Combining the CDR3 with reference TRBV30 and TRBJ1-2 gives the whole variable domain SQTIHQWPATLVQPVGSPLSLECTVEGTSNPNLYWYRQAAGRGLQLLFYSVGIGQISSEVPQNLSASRPQDRQFILSSKKLLLSDSGFYLCAWNRGNGRGYTFGSGTRLTVV.

This clone was picked up one time. The genes are TRBV19 and TRBJ1-2, with D perhaps TRBD1 (6 bases). Trimming removed 5 bases at V and 3 bases at J, with 13 bases between. This CDR3 spans 14 amino acids. Per germline, CDR1 LNHDA and CDR2 SQIVND (reference sequence). The CDR3 protein is CASSPHRVDYGYTF. CDR3 sequence (DNA): TGTGCCAGTAGTCCACACAGGGTAGACTATGGCTACACCTTC.

This chain uses TRBV7-6 with TRBJ2-7; TRBD2 is a possible D gene (6 bases). The ends were cut back, 2 bases at V and 2 bases at J, with 10 bases in the middle. Germline CDR1 is SGHVS and CDR2 is FNYEAQ. The CDR3 extends over 14 amino acids. The chain's CDR3 is CASSLREKAYEQYF. The CDR3, as DNA: TGTGCCAGCAGCTTACGGGAGAAGGCCTACGAGCAGTACTTC.